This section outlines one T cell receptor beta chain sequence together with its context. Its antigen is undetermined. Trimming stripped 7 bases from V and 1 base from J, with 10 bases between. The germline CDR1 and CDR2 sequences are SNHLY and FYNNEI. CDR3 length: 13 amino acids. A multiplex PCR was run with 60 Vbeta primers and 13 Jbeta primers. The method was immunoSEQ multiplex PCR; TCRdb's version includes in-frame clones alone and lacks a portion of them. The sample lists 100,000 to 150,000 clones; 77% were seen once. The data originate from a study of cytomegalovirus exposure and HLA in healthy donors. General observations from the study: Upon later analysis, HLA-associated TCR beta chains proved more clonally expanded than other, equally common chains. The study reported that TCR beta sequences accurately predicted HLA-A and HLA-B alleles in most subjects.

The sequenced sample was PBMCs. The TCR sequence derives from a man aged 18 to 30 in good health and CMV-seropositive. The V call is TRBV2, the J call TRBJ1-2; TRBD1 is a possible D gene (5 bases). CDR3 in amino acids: CASMVQVNYGYTF. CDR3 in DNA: TGTGCCAGCATGGTACAGGTTAACTATGGCTACACCTTC.